This TCR beta chain was sequenced during a study of shared clonotypes between healthy human individuals. Broader study findings: Generation probabilities were higher for clonotypes shared across all four sorted-subset donors than for unshared ones.

The CDR3 length is 17 residues. Germline CDR1 is LNHNV and CDR2 is YYDKDF (reference sequence). The V end lost 0 bases, the J end lost 4 bases, and 13 bases lay between the germline ends. In regard to this clone: Its specificity is unknown.

Only Caucasian adults living in Nashville, Tennessee served as donors. The investigators split CD4+ cells into a CD45RA+ naive subset and a CD45RA-negative memory subset. As handled by the study authors: Filtering of immunoSEQ junctional sequences could not match full-length read filtering. Method: immunoSEQ multiplex PCR; TCRdb's copy keeps in-frame clones and lacks some. Clone size and V and J calls were adopted from that table, with D and trimming inferred from the DNA. Of nearly 1,000,000 clones listed, about 80% were seen once; the top ten hold around 1.4%. This TCR came from a man aged 18 to 29 in good health. Sequenced sample: memory CD4+ T cells sorted from blood. As to subset: CD45RA-negative fraction. The gene calls are TRBV15 and TRBJ2-6, with D possibly TRBD2 on 6 matching bases. The CDR3 DNA sequence: TGTGCCACCAGCAGAGATTTAGGAGGGAGCGGGGCCAACGTCCTGACTTTC. It codes for CATSRDLGGSGANVLTF.